The 12 T cell receptor beta chains reported below all come from one sample, sequenced in a study of human T cells and chemical hapten exposure. Using its own MiXCR run on the RACE reads, TCRdb lists one record per CDR3 protein. The sample contains about 94,000 distinct CDR3 sequences, 9.3% of which appear only once. Time point: patch test 2, 6 weeks after DPC sensitization. As to treatment: therapeutic diphenylcyclopropenone sensitization with weekly scalp DPC. The sequenced sample was whole blood, obtained in connection with sensitization to the hapten diphenylcyclopropenone (DPC). The source is a woman aged 40 to 49 with alopecia areata. Some clones in this sample may be carry-over from other donors' samples.

Ten or more counts support this clonotype. The chain employs TRBV28 and TRBJ1-2; 8 bases line up with TRBD1. The junction had 7 bases not matched to a gene; V was cut back by 6 bases and J by 4 bases. CDR1 and CDR2 from the germline V gene are MDHEN and SYDVKM. The CDR3 spans 14 residues. CDR3 coding DNA: TGTGCCAGCAGCAGTGGACAGGGAGGCTATGGCTACACCTTC. This sequence encodes CASSSGQGGYGYTF.

The table lists this clonotype with many counts. The V gene is TRBV7-6, the J gene TRBJ2-2, with TRBD1 identical over 8 bases. The CDR3 length is 14 residues. Germline-derived CDR1 and CDR2 are SGHVS and FNYEAQ. V lost 10 bases, J lost 5 bases, and 9 bases stayed unmatched. The CDR3 loop reads CATRRDRLTGELFF. CDR3 nucleotide sequence: TGTGCCACCCGCCGGGACAGGTTGACCGGGGAGCTGTTTTTT.

This clonotype was counted only a few times. This chain joins TRBV10-3 and TRBJ2-1; 10 nucleotides agree with TRBD2. Trimming at V came to 6 bases and at J to 2 bases, leaving 4 bases not matched to a gene. Germline assignment: CDR1 ENHRY and CDR2 SYGVKD. The CDR3 is made up of 15 amino acids. CDR3 in amino acids: CAIRQAGGTYNEQFF. In DNA, the CDR3 is TGTGCCATCAGACAAGCGGGAGGGACCTACAATGAGCAGTTCTTC.

Regarding this clonotype: The CDR3 does not close with the conserved phenylalanine or tryptophan, likely indicating a read error. This chain uses TRBV7-6 with TRBJ2-1, with TRBD2 matching over 11 bases. The CDR3 spans 15 residues. CDR1 and CDR2 (germline): SGHVS, FNYEAQ. The J segment lost 4 bases and the V segment lost 3 bases, leaving 2 bases of the junction unmatched. The CDR3 sequence is CASSLTSGIYNEQFL. The CDR3 DNA follows: TGTGCCAGCAGCTTGACTAGCGGGATATACAATGAGCAGTTCCTC.

In this sample, this clonotype turned up many times. The chain recombines TRBV4-3 with TRBJ2-1, with 8 bases matching TRBD2. Germline V gives CDR1 LGHNA, CDR2 YSLEER. V trimming: 5 bases; J trimming: 4 bases; junction bases outside the gene matches: 22. The CDR3 contains 20 residues. CDR3 sequence reads: CASSGEGRGMGGGTYNEQFF. CDR3 nucleotides: TGCGCCAGCAGCGGAGAGGGGCGCGGCATGGGCGGGGGGACATACAATGAGCAGTTCTTC.

This clonotype was seen at least ten times. This chain uses TRBV29-1 with TRBJ2-2, with D possibly being TRBD1 (5 bases). The V end was cut by 4 bases, the J end by 1 base, with 7 bases between. The germline V gene encodes CDR1 SQVTM and CDR2 ANQGSEA. This CDR3 comprises 13 residues. In DNA form, the CDR3 reads TGCAGCGTTGGACAGTTGAACACCGGGGAGCTGTTTTTT. Translating gives CSVGQLNTGELFF.

This clonotype was counted ten times or more. V is TRBV28 and J is TRBJ2-7, with 7 bases matching TRBD1. The ends lost 4 bases at V and 7 bases at J; junction bases unmatched: 7. CDR3 length: 13 amino acids. Germline V lookup: CDR1 MDHEN, CDR2 SYDVKM. CDR3 protein: CASSSQGSREQYF. As DNA, the CDR3 is TGTGCCAGCAGTTCACAGGGGAGTCGGGAGCAGTACTTC.

This clonotype was recorded at least ten times. The chain employs TRBV4-2 and TRBJ2-3; D might be TRBD1 or TRBD2, each matching 7 bases. Trimming shortened V by 1 base and J by 5 bases, and 13 bases separated the two germline ends. The CDR3 contains 15 residues. CDR1 is LGHNA and CDR2 is YNFKEQ in the germline V gene. CDR3 nucleotides: TGTGCCAGCAGCCAAGTGGCAGGGGGGGGAGATACGCAGTATTTT. It translates to CASSQVAGGGDTQYF.

This chain joins TRBV6-2 or TRBV6-3 and TRBJ1-1, with D perhaps matching TRBD1 (5 bases). The CDR3 totals 18 residues. Between the trimmed V and J ends, which lost 6 bases and 4 bases, there was a span of 27 bases. Germline values: CDR1 MNHEY, CDR2 SVGEGT. The CDR3 sequence: CASSRQFWGNLVGTEAFF. The CDR3 DNA sequence: TGTGCCAGCAGCCGACAGTTCTGGGGCAACCTAGTGGGCACTGAAGCTTTCTTT.

A few counts support this clonotype. The rearrangement uses TRBV28 and TRBJ2-2; D unclear. This CDR3 has 10 residues. CDR1 and CDR2 (germline): MDHEN, SYDVKM. The V end was cut by 8 bases, the J end by 11 bases, with 9 bases between. CDR3 DNA sequence: TGTGCCAGCCGGGCACATGAGCTGTTTTTT. This gives the protein CASRAHELFF.

This clonotype was seen only a few times. The gene calls are TRBV3-1 and TRBJ2-7, with 11 bases fitting TRBD1. CDR3 length equals 19 residues. Per germline, CDR1 LGHDT and CDR2 YNNKEL (reference sequence). Trimming cost V 4 bases and J 7 bases; bases outside gene matches: 21. DNA for the CDR3: TGTGCCAGCAGCCCCCGAACCTGGCATGGACAGGGGGCGCCGGGTGAGCAGTACTTC. Residues: CASSPRTWHGQGAPGEQYF.

This clonotype was seen at least ten times. The chain joins TRBV20-1 to TRBJ1-5, with 9 bases matching TRBD1. From germline, CDR1 is DFQATT and CDR2 SNEGSKA (reference sequence). Germline trimming cut 3 bases from V and 4 bases from J; bases unmatched to any gene: 4. The CDR3 consists of 14 residues. CDR3 sequence reads: CSASRGQGNQPQHF. The CDR3 nucleotides read TGCAGTGCTAGTCGGGGACAGGGTAATCAGCCCCAGCATTTT.